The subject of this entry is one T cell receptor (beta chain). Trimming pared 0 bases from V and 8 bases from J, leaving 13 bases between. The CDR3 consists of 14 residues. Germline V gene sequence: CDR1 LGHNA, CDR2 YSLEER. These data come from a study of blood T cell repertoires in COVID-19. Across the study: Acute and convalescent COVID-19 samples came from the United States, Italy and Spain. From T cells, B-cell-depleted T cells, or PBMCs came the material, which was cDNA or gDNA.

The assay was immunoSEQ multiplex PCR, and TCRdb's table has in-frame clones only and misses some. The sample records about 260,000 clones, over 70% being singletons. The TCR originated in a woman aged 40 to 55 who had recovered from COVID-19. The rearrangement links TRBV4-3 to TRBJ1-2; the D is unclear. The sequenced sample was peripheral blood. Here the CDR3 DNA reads TGCGCCAGCAGCCAAGATATGGCCCTGGCAGGCTACACCTTC. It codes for CASSQDMALAGYTF.